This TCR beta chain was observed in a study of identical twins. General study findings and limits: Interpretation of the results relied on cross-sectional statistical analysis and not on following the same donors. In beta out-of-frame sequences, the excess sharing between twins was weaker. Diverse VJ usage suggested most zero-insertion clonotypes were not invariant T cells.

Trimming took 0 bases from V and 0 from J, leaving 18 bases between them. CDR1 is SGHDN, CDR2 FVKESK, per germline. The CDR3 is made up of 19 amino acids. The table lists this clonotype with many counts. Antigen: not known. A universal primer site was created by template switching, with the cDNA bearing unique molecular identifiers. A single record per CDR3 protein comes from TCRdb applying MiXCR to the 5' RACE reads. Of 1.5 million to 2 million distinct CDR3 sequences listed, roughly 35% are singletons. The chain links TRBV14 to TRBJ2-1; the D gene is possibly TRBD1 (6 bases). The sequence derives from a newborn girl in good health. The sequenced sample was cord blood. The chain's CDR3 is CASSQDYYTGFYSYNEQFF. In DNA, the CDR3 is TGTGCCAGCAGCCAAGATTACTACACAGGGTTCTACTCCTACAATGAGCAGTTCTTC.